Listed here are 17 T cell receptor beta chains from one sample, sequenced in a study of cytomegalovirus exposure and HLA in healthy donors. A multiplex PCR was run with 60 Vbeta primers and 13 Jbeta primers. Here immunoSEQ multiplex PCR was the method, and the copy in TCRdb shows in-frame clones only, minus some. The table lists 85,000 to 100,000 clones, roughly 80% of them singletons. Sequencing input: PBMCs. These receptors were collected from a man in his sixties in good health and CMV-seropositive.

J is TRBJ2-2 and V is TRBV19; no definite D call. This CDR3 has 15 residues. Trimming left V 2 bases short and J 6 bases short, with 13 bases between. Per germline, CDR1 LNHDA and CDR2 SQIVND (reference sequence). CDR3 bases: TGTGCCAGTAGTATATCCCACTCAAGCGCCGGGGAGCTGTTTTTT. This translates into CASSISHSSAGELFF.

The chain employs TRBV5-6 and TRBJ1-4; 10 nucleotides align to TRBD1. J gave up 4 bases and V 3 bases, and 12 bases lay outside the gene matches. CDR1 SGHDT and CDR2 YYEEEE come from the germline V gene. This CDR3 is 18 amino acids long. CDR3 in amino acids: CASSWDRGLSFGNEKLFF. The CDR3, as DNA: TGTGCCAGCAGCTGGGACAGGGGACTTTCTTTCGGTAATGAAAAACTGTTTTTT.

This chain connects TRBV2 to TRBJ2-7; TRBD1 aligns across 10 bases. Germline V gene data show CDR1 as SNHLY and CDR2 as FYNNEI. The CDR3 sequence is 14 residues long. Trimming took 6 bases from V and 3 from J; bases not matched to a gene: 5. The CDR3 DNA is TGTGCCAGCAGGTGGACAGGGGGTAGCTACGAGCAGTACTTC. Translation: CASRWTGGSYEQYF.

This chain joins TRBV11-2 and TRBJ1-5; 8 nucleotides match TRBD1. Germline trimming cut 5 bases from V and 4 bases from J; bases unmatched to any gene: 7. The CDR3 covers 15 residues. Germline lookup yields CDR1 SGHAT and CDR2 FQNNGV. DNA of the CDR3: TGTGCCAGCAGCCCTAAGACAGGGGTAAATCAGCCCCAGCATTTT. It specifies CASSPKTGVNQPQHF.

CDR3 sequence reads: CASSVGVEETQYF. The CDR3 coding sequence is TGTGCCAGCAGTGTAGGGGTTGAAGAGACCCAGTACTTC. The V and J genes are TRBV6-1 and TRBJ2-5; D perhaps matches TRBD1 (5 bases). The germline CDR1 and CDR2 sequences are MNHNS and SASEGT. V was trimmed by 4 bases and J by 3 bases, leaving 9 bases between them. This CDR3 is built from 13 residues.

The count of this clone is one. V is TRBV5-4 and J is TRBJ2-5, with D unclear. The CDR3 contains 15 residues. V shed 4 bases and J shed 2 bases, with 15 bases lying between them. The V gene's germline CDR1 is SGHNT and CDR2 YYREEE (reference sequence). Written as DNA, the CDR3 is TGTGCCAGCAGCCCGCGATCTTTGCGTCAAGAGACCCAGTACTTC. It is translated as CASSPRSLRQETQYF.

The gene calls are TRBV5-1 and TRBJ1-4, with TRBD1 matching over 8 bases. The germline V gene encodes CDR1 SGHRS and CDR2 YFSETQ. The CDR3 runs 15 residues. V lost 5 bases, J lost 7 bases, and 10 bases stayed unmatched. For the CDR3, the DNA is TGCGCCAGCAGTCTCGGACAGGGTGGCCTTGAAAAACTGTTTTTT. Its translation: CASSLGQGGLEKLFF.

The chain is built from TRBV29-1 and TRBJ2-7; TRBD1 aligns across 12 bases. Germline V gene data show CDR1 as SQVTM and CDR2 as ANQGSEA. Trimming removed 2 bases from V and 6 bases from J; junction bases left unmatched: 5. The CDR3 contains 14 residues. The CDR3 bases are TGCAGCGTTGAACATGGGACAGGGGGCGGCGAGCAGTACTTC. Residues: CSVEHGTGGGEQYF.

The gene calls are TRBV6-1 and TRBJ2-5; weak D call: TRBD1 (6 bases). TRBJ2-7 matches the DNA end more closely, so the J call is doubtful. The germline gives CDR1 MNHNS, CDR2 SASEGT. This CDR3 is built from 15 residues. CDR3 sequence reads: CASSGGSRGSYEQYF. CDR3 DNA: TGTGCCAGCAGTGGGGGTAGCAGGGGATCCTACGAGCAGTACTTC.

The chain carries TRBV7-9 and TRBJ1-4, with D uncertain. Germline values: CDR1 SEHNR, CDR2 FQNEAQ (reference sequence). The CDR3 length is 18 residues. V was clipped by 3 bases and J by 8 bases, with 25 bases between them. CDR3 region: CASSLRTDRLFKREKLFF. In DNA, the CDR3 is TGTGCCAGCAGCTTGCGGACGGACCGACTATTTAAGAGAGAAAAACTGTTTTTT. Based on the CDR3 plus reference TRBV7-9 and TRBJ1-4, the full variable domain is DTGVSQNPRHKITKRGQNVTFRCDPISEHNRLYWYRQTLGQGPEFLTYFQNEAQLEKSRLLSDRFSAERPKGSFSTLEIQRTEQGDSAMYLCASSLRTDRLFKREKLFFGSGTQLSVL.

The CDR3 DNA reads TGTGCCAGCAGCCAAGTGACTAGCGGCCCCTACGAGCAGTACTTC. Encoded protein: CASSQVTSGPYEQYF. The rearrangement links TRBV4-2 to TRBJ2-7; 9 nucleotides agree with TRBD2. Germline V gene lookup returns CDR1 LGHNA and CDR2 YNFKEQ. Trimming took 1 base from V and 2 from J; bases not matched to a gene: 3. The CDR3 is 15 amino acids.

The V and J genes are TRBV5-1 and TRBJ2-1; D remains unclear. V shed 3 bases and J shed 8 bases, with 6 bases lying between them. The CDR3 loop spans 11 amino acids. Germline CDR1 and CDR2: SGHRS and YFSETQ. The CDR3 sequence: CASSSSDEQFF. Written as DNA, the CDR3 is TGCGCCAGCAGCTCCAGCGATGAGCAGTTCTTC.

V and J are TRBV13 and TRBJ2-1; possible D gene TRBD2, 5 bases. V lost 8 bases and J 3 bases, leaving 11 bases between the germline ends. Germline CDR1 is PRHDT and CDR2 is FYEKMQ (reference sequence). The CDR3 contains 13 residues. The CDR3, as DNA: TGTGCCAGCGGGAGCGGCCGCTACAATGAGCAGTTCTTC. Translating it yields CASGSGRYNEQFF.

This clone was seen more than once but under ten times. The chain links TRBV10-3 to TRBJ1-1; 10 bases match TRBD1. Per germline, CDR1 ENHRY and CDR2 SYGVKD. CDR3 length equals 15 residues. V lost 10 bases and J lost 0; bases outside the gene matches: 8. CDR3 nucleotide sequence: TGTGCCACCCGGGACAGGGGTTTTTTGAACACTGAAGCTTTCTTT. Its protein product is CATRDRGFLNTEAFF.

The CDR3: CASSSRQGVGYTF. CDR3 nucleotide sequence: TGTGCCAGTAGTTCGAGACAGGGGGTTGGCTACACCTTC. V and J are TRBV19 and TRBJ1-2, with 9 bases matching TRBD1. V was clipped by 5 bases and J by 7 bases; unmatched bases: 5. CDR3 size: 13 residues. Germline assignment: CDR1 LNHDA and CDR2 SQIVND (reference sequence).

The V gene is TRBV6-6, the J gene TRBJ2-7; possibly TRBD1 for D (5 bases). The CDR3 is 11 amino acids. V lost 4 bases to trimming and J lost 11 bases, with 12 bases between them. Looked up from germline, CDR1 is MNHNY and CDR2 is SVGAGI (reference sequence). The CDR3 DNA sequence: TGTGCCAGCAGTTTGGCAGGGCTGGAGTACTTC. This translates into CASSLAGLEYF.

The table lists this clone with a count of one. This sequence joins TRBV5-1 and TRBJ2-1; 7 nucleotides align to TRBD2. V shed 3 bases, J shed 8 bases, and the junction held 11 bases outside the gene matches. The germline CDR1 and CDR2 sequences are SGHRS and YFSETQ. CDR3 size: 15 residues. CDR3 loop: CASSWRRGSVDEQFF. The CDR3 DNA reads TGCGCCAGCAGCTGGCGGCGGGGGAGCGTGGATGAGCAGTTCTTC.